A selection of T cell receptor beta chains follows, all from one sample in a study of blood T cell repertoires in COVID-19. TCRdb keeps only in-frame clones here, not all; method: immunoSEQ multiplex PCR. The profile covers 200,000 to 300,000 clones, with just under 85% appearing a single time and over 7.5% taken by the ten largest. The sequenced sample consisted of peripheral blood. The receptor source for this set is an elderly woman with acute or convalescent COVID-19. CDR3s include the opening cysteine and the closing phenylalanine or tryptophan. The order of the fields is CDR3 length, V gene, D gene, clone size, J gene, CDR3 protein, CDR3 DNA. The D gene is left open where the match is weak. Clone size is given for some rows only: seen once, a few or many times, or a class if the clone is expanded.

cdr3_length: 16
v_call: TRBV6-5
d_call: .
clone_size: .
j_call: TRBJ1-2
cdr3_aa: CASSYSSGSKGYGYTF
cdr3_nt: TGTGCCAGCAGTTATTCGTCAGGATCAAAAGGTTACGGCTACACCTTC

cdr3_length: 14
v_call: TRBV5-6
d_call: TRBD1
clone_size: .
j_call: TRBJ1-5
cdr3_aa: CASSRTGSNQPQHF
cdr3_nt: TGTGCCAGCAGCCGGACAGGGAGCAATCAGCCCCAGCATTTT

cdr3_length: 12
v_call: TRBV19
d_call: TRBD1
clone_size: .
j_call: TRBJ1-2
cdr3_aa: CASGGTDYGYTF
cdr3_nt: TGTGCCAGTGGGGGGACAGACTATGGCTACACCTTC

cdr3_length: 15
v_call: TRBV3-1/TRBV3-2
d_call: .
clone_size: .
j_call: TRBJ1-2
cdr3_aa: CASSQESAGRWGYTF
cdr3_nt: TGTGCCAGCAGCCAAGAGTCCGCAGGGCGGTGGGGCTACACCTTC

cdr3_length: 16
v_call: TRBV7-3
d_call: .
clone_size: .
j_call: TRBJ1-4
cdr3_aa: CASSLSGGQSGEKLFF
cdr3_nt: TGTGCCAGCAGCTTAAGTGGAGGACAGTCTGGTGAAAAACTGTTTTTT

cdr3_length: 15
v_call: TRBV5-1
d_call: .
clone_size: .
j_call: TRBJ1-3
cdr3_aa: CASRSDGGSGNTIYF
cdr3_nt: TGCGCCAGCAGATCGGACGGGGGCTCTGGAAACACCATATATTTT

cdr3_length: 13
v_call: TRBV27
d_call: .
clone_size: .
j_call: TRBJ1-5
cdr3_aa: CASSFAEGQPQHF
cdr3_nt: TGTGCCAGCAGTTTTGCGGAGGGTCAGCCCCAGCATTTT

cdr3_length: 15
v_call: TRBV5-4
d_call: TRBD1
clone_size: once
j_call: TRBJ2-7
cdr3_aa: CASSSRTGSSYEQYF
cdr3_nt: TGTGCCAGCAGCTCAAGGACAGGGAGCTCCTACGAGCAGTACTTC

cdr3_length: 15
v_call: TRBV5-1
d_call: .
clone_size: .
j_call: TRBJ2-1
cdr3_aa: CASSLAGSSYNEQFF
cdr3_nt: TGCGCCAGCAGCTTGGCGGGGAGCTCCTACAATGAGCAGTTCTTC

cdr3_length: 14
v_call: TRBV29-1
d_call: TRBD1
clone_size: .
j_call: TRBJ2-7
cdr3_aa: CSVKRQGAHYEQYF
cdr3_nt: TGCAGCGTAAAAAGACAGGGGGCTCACTACGAGCAGTACTTC

cdr3_length: 14
v_call: TRBV6-5
d_call: TRBD1
clone_size: .
j_call: TRBJ1-5
cdr3_aa: CASSQGQGGQPQHF
cdr3_nt: TGTGCCAGCTCCCAGGGACAGGGTGGTCAGCCCCAGCATTTT

cdr3_length: 14
v_call: TRBV28
d_call: .
clone_size: .
j_call: TRBJ1-6
cdr3_aa: CASSSGTMNSPLHF
cdr3_nt: TGTGCCAGCAGCTCGGGGACTATGAATTCACCCCTCCACTTT

cdr3_length: 14
v_call: TRBV5-1
d_call: .
clone_size: .
j_call: TRBJ1-4
cdr3_aa: CASSLRGLGEKLFF
cdr3_nt: TGCGCCAGCAGCTTGCGGGGATTAGGAGAAAAACTGTTTTTT

cdr3_length: 15
v_call: TRBV27
d_call: TRBD1
clone_size: .
j_call: TRBJ2-5
cdr3_aa: CASSFGRGTDETQYF
cdr3_nt: TGTGCCAGCAGTTTCGGCAGGGGGACAGATGAGACCCAGTACTTC

cdr3_length: 14
v_call: TRBV30
d_call: TRBD1
clone_size: few
j_call: TRBJ1-5
cdr3_aa: CAWGTGRNGQPQHF
cdr3_nt: TGTGCCTGGGGGACAGGGAGAAACGGTCAGCCCCAGCATTTT

cdr3_length: 14
v_call: TRBV28
d_call: TRBD1
clone_size: few
j_call: TRBJ2-7
cdr3_aa: CASRSTGGHDEQYF
cdr3_nt: TGTGCCAGCAGGTCTACAGGGGGCCACGACGAGCAGTACTTC

cdr3_length: 15
v_call: TRBV2
d_call: .
clone_size: few
j_call: TRBJ1-6
cdr3_aa: CASSAQGSHLTPLHF
cdr3_nt: TGTGCCAGCAGCGCGCAGGGGTCCCATTTGACACCCCTCCACTTT

cdr3_length: 16
v_call: TRBV7-9
d_call: .
clone_size: .
j_call: TRBJ2-2
cdr3_aa: CASSLTGPRGSGELFF
cdr3_nt: TGTGCCAGCAGCCTGACGGGTCCTAGGGGTTCCGGGGAGCTGTTTTTT

cdr3_length: 12
v_call: TRBV2
d_call: .
clone_size: .
j_call: TRBJ1-2
cdr3_aa: CASSEVGYGYTF
cdr3_nt: TGTGCCAGCTCGGAGGTTGGCTATGGCTACACCTTC

cdr3_length: 14
v_call: TRBV27
d_call: .
clone_size: .
j_call: TRBJ2-5
cdr3_aa: CASSFQAFQETQYF
cdr3_nt: TGTGCCAGCAGTTTTCAGGCTTTCCAAGAGACCCAGTACTTC

cdr3_length: 16
v_call: TRBV5-5
d_call: .
clone_size: .
j_call: TRBJ1-3
cdr3_aa: CASSLRGQYSGNTIYF
cdr3_nt: TGTGCCAGCAGCTTGAGGGGCCAGTACTCTGGAAACACCATATATTTT

cdr3_length: 17
v_call: TRBV11-2
d_call: .
clone_size: few
j_call: TRBJ2-5
cdr3_aa: CASSHLLSGGPGETQYF
cdr3_nt: TGTGCCAGCAGCCACCTTCTGTCCGGGGGGCCGGGGGAGACCCAGTACTTC

cdr3_length: 13
v_call: TRBV3-1/TRBV3-2
d_call: .
clone_size: .
j_call: TRBJ2-7
cdr3_aa: CASSRKGVDEQYF
cdr3_nt: TGTGCCAGCAGCCGGAAAGGGGTGGACGAGCAGTACTTC

cdr3_length: 15
v_call: TRBV27
d_call: .
clone_size: .
j_call: TRBJ1-4
cdr3_aa: CASSLRGGTNEKLFF
cdr3_nt: TGTGCCAGCAGTTTAAGAGGGGGAACTAATGAAAAACTGTTTTTT

cdr3_length: 16
v_call: TRBV5-1
d_call: .
clone_size: .
j_call: TRBJ1-4
cdr3_aa: CASSPRELFANEKLFF
cdr3_nt: TGCGCCAGCAGCCCGAGGGAGCTATTTGCTAATGAAAAACTGTTTTTT